This TCR beta chain came from a study of shared clonotypes between healthy human individuals. The repertoire was sequenced with immunoSEQ multiplex PCR; TCRdb's copy has only in-frame clones and lacks some. The sample lists around 500,000 clones; almost 80% were seen once. CDR1 and CDR2 (germline): ENHRY, SYGVKD. Between the trimmed V and J ends, which lost 10 bases and 3 bases, there was a span of 16 bases. This CDR3 comprises 13 residues. V and J are TRBV10-3 and TRBJ2-7; TRBD1 might be the D (8 bases). The sample comprised PBMCs. This receptor was taken from a woman in her 40s in good health. Some clones in this sample may be carry-over from other donors' samples. CDR3 DNA sequence: TGTGCCACCTGGACAGGGAGGGACTACGAGCAGTACTTC. Its translation is CATWTGRDYEQYF.